Below, 20 T cell receptor beta chains from the same sample are listed, as sequenced in a study of blood T cells in healthy people across ages. Sample-barcoded 5' priming and a J-beta primer mix drove a second PCR of about 6 to 12 cycles. A single record per CDR3 protein comes from TCRdb applying MiXCR to the 5' RACE reads. The sample shows under 1,000,000 distinct CDR3 sequences, more than 35% of them seen only once. The material sequenced was blood. The receptor set was obtained from a man aged 80 or over in good health.

This clonotype has a count of ten or more. The rearrangement links TRBV4-3 to TRBJ2-2, with 9 bases lining up with TRBD2. The junction had 4 bases not matched to a gene; V was cut back by 4 bases and J by 4 bases. The CDR3 is 15 amino acids. The V gene's germline CDR1 is LGHNA and CDR2 YSLEER. Here the CDR3 reads CASSLGAGGTGELFF. In nucleotides, the CDR3 is TGCGCCAGCAGCCTGGGAGCGGGAGGCACCGGGGAGCTGTTTTTT.

The V call is TRBV23-1, the J call TRBJ2-6; 7 positions match TRBD1. TRBV23-1 is designated an ORF whose function remains uncertain. The CDR3 has 19 residues. The V and J ends lost 2 bases and 1 base, in that order; junction bases with no gene match: 11. CDR3: CASSQPLAGGGSGANVLTF. The CDR3 DNA follows: TGCGCCAGCAGTCAACCTCTGGCAGGGGGTGGGTCTGGGGCCAACGTCCTGACTTTC.

The rearrangement joins TRBV12-3 or TRBV12-4 to TRBJ1-1; the D gene is possibly TRBD1 (6 bases). This CDR3 region has 16 residues. V lost 3 bases to trimming and J lost 1 base, with 15 bases between them. This CDR3 reads CASSFWDTLRNTEAFF. The CDR3 bases are TGTGCCAGCAGTTTTTGGGACACTCTAAGGAACACTGAAGCTTTCTTT.

This clonotype was found once. This chain joins TRBV28 and TRBJ2-6, with D possibly TRBD1 on 6 matching bases. Germline CDR1 reads MDHEN; CDR2 reads SYDVKM. This CDR3 is 17 amino acids long. Trimming stripped 7 bases from V and 2 bases from J, with 18 bases between. The CDR3 loop reads CASNQISQGTGANVLTF. Here the CDR3 DNA reads TGTGCCAGCAACCAAATTAGTCAGGGGACTGGGGCCAACGTCCTGACTTTC.

This clonotype was picked up a small number of times. The CDR3 DNA reads as TGTGCCAAACTAGCGGGATTCTACGAGCAGTACTTC. This codes for CAKLAGFYEQYF. V and J are TRBV27 and TRBJ2-7, with 10 bases matching TRBD2. Germline CDR1 reads MNHEY; CDR2 reads SMNVEV (reference sequence). With 10 bases clipped from V and 3 bases from J, the junction kept 3 bases outside the gene matches. There are 12 residues in the CDR3.

This sequence joins TRBV20-1 and TRBJ2-4, with 8 bases aligning to TRBD2. With the DNA end fitting TRBJ2-7 better, the J assignment may be wrong. Germline values: CDR1 DFQATT, CDR2 SNEGSKA (reference sequence). The CDR3 is made up of 15 amino acids. CDR3 nucleotide sequence: TGCAGTGCTAGCGGGGGGGGCGGGAGTGGATACGAGCAGTACTTC. This sequence encodes CSASGGGGSGYEQYF.

This clonotype was observed at least ten times. The CDR3 region has the DNA TGCAGTGCTAGGGGACTAGCGGGAACCAATGAGCAGTTCTTC. Its translation is CSARGLAGTNEQFF. The rearrangement joins TRBV20-1 to TRBJ2-1, with TRBD2 matching 13 bases. Germline trimming cut 3 bases from V and 6 bases from J; bases unmatched to any gene: 2. Per the germline V gene, CDR1 is DFQATT and CDR2 is SNEGSKA (reference sequence). This CDR3 comprises 14 residues.

The chain recombines TRBV2 with TRBJ2-1; D is unclear. The CDR3 consists of 16 residues. V shed 1 base and J shed 0 bases, with 10 bases lying between them. Germline lookup yields CDR1 SNHLY and CDR2 FYNNEI. As DNA, the CDR3 is TGTGCCAGCAGTGAAGTTAGTCCAGGCTCCTACAATGAGCAGTTCTTC. Translation: CASSEVSPGSYNEQFF.

The chain recombines TRBV7-9 with TRBJ2-7, with 10 positions matching TRBD1. The germline V gene encodes CDR1 SEHNR and CDR2 FQNEAQ (reference sequence). The CDR3 contains 16 residues. V was clipped by 0 bases and J by 4 bases; unmatched bases: 6. The CDR3 loop reads CASSLAGGDRGYEQYF. CDR3 sequence (DNA): TGTGCCAGCAGCTTAGCTGGGGGGGACAGGGGTTACGAGCAGTACTTC.

The rearrangement links TRBV3-1 to TRBJ2-1; D gene uncertain. The J call may not be correct, given that the DNA end is closer to TRBJ2-7. The germline V gene has CDR1 LGHDT and CDR2 YNNKEL (reference sequence). The CDR3 spans 13 residues. The DNA for the CDR3 is TGTGCCAGCAGCCAAGACCTGAACAATGAGCAGTACTTC. This codes for CASSQDLNNEQYF.

This chain uses TRBV7-9 with TRBJ2-1, with D possibly being TRBD2 (5 bases). In germline, CDR1 is SEHNR, CDR2 FQNEAQ (reference sequence). The length of the CDR3 is 17 residues. V lost 0 bases and J lost 0, with 12 bases in between. This chain's CDR3 is CASSLAPTGSSYNEQFF. CDR3 nucleotide sequence: TGTGCCAGCAGCTTAGCGCCGACGGGGAGCTCCTACAATGAGCAGTTCTTC.

The sample holds a few counts of this clonotype. The rearrangement links TRBV20-1 to TRBJ2-7, with 9 bases fitting TRBD2. Germline V gene sequence: CDR1 DFQATT, CDR2 SNEGSKA (reference sequence). Trimming removed 0 bases from V and 5 bases from J; junction bases left unmatched: 11. The CDR3 runs 16 residues. CDR3 sequence: CSARDFQREAGHEQYF. The CDR3 DNA sequence: TGCAGTGCTAGAGATTTCCAGCGGGAGGCCGGCCACGAGCAGTACTTC.

V and J are TRBV7-9 and TRBJ2-3; either TRBD1 or TRBD2 may supply D (6 bases each). V was trimmed by 5 bases and J by 10 bases, leaving 16 bases between them. This CDR3 is 13 amino acids long. The germline V gene encodes CDR1 SEHNR and CDR2 FQNEAQ (reference sequence). CDR3 coding DNA: TGTGCCAGCAGCGCGCAACCGGAGGGGGCGCAGTATTTT. This gives the protein CASSAQPEGAQYF.

This chain connects TRBV11-1 to TRBJ2-3; 12 bases fit TRBD2. The germline CDR1 and CDR2 sequences are SGHAT and FQDESV (reference sequence). J was trimmed by 2 bases and V by 5 bases; bases with no gene match: 8. The CDR3 has 17 amino acids. In DNA, the CDR3 is TGTGCCAGCAGCACGACGACTAGCGGGAGTTTCACAGATACGCAGTATTTT. Protein: CASSTTTSGSFTDTQYF. Full variable domain (remainder filled in from reference TRBV11-1 and TRBJ2-3): EAEVAQSPRYKITEKSQAVAFWCDPISGHATLYWYRQILGQGPELLVQFQDESVVDDSQLPKDRFSAERLKGVDSTLKIQPAELGDSAMYLCASSTTTSGSFTDTQYFGPGTRLTVL.

This sequence joins TRBV21-1 and TRBJ2-7; TRBD2, as called in the table, went unchecked against the DNA. TRBV21-1 is noted as a pseudogene. CDR3 length: 19 residues. In DNA, the CDR3 is TGTGCCAGCAGCGCATGCGAGGGAGTAGCGGGATACGTTCTCTACGAGCAGTACTTC. Protein product: CASSACEGVAGYVLYEQYF.

In the case of this clonotype: This sequence may be a read error, since a much larger clone differs from it by one base. V and J are TRBV20-1 and TRBJ2-1, with D unresolved. Germline CDR1 reads DFQATT; CDR2 reads SNEGSKA (reference sequence). CDR3 length: 12 amino acids. This CDR3 reads CNAIGTYNEQFF. In DNA, the CDR3 is TGCAATGCTATAGGTACCTACAATGAGCAGTTCTTC.

Remarks on this clonotype: A much larger clone is a single base away; this may be a read error. This chain links TRBV12-3 or TRBV12-4 with TRBJ2-1; D might be TRBD1 (5 bases). There are 16 residues in the CDR3. In DNA, the CDR3 is TGTACCAGCAGTTCCTGGGGAAGGGGCCTTTCTAATGAGCAGTTCTTC. Protein: CTSSSWGRGLSNEQFF.

Regarding this clonotype: A much larger clone differs from this one at a single base, so this may be a read error. The V call is TRBV29-1, the J call TRBJ2-2; TRBD2 matches 9 bases. Germline V gene lookup returns CDR1 SQVTM and CDR2 ANQGSEA. This CDR3 is 15 amino acids long. Trimming took 1 base from V and 4 from J; bases not matched to a gene: 4. The CDR3 region has the DNA TGCAGCGTTGAAGGCGGTAGCGGGAGCACCGGGGAGCTGTTTTTT. Protein: CSVEGGSGSTGELFF.

The rearrangement joins TRBV29-1 to TRBJ2-7; D possibly uses TRBD1 or TRBD2 (5 bases each). With 4 bases removed from V and 7 bases from J, the gap between germline ends came to 11 bases. This CDR3 comprises 11 residues. Germline V gene lookup returns CDR1 SQVTM and CDR2 ANQGSEA. CDR3 amino acids: CSVGGRREQYF. CDR3 nucleotides: TGCAGCGTTGGGGGACGGAGGGAGCAGTACTTC.

The chain uses TRBV20-1 and TRBJ2-1, with TRBD2 matching over 7 bases. V lost 3 bases and J lost 3; bases outside the gene matches: 8. From germline, CDR1 is DFQATT and CDR2 SNEGSKA (reference sequence). CDR3 length: 15 amino acids. This CDR3 reads CSASGRPPNYNEQFF. The CDR3, as DNA: TGCAGTGCTAGCGGGAGGCCTCCGAACTACAATGAGCAGTTCTTC.